A single sample gave rise to the 24 T cell receptor beta chains below, sequenced in a study of T-cell memory formation after mild COVID-19. TCRdb processed the 5' RACE reads anew with MiXCR; each CDR3 protein has one entry. The table lists 250,000 to 300,000 distinct CDR3 sequences, roughly 16% of them singletons. The specimen was PBMCs or a T cell subset sorted from them (not recorded which). The receptor source for this set is a man younger than 35 who had mild COVID-19 (a few samples of this study predate the infection). Cell type and time point are not known.

At least ten counts were recorded for this clonotype. The CDR3 sequence is CATRLAGNTGELFF. The CDR3 nucleotides read TGTGCCACAAGACTAGCGGGGAACACCGGGGAGCTGTTTTTT. The V gene is TRBV15, the J gene TRBJ2-2; TRBD2 agrees at 10 bases. With V trimmed by 9 bases and J by 1 base, 2 bases remained unmatched. CDR3 length: 14 residues. Germline V gene lookup returns CDR1 LNHNV and CDR2 YYDKDF (reference sequence).

The chain joins TRBV7-9 to TRBJ2-2; D is unresolved. Germline V gives CDR1 SEHNR, CDR2 FQNEAQ (reference sequence). Trimming pared 6 bases from V and 5 bases from J, leaving 10 bases between. The CDR3 extends over 13 amino acids. CDR3: CASSPLRTGELFF. The CDR3 region has the DNA TGTGCCAGCAGTCCTTTAAGGACCGGGGAGCTGTTTTTT.

The V call is TRBV9, the J call TRBJ1-3, with D hard to call. From germline, CDR1 is SGDLS and CDR2 YYNGEE. The V gene lost 3 bases and the J gene lost 2 bases, with 18 bases spanning the gap. The CDR3 contains 17 residues. The CDR3 loop is CASSAWAGVGAGNTIYF. DNA for the CDR3: TGTGCCAGCAGCGCCTGGGCGGGTGTGGGCGCTGGAAACACCATATATTTT.

Only a few counts were recorded for this clonotype. J is TRBJ1-2 and V is TRBV7-8, with D unclear. CDR1 is SGHVS and CDR2 is FQNEAQ in the germline V gene. Trimming shortened V by 5 bases and J by 2 bases, and 12 bases separated the two germline ends. This CDR3 comprises 14 residues. The chain's CDR3 is CASSLDPGNYGYTF. The CDR3 coding sequence is TGTGCCAGCAGCCTCGATCCGGGGAACTATGGCTACACCTTC.

The rearrangement joins TRBV7-6 to TRBJ2-1; 7 bases are shared with TRBD1. Germline V gene sequence: CDR1 SGHVS, CDR2 FNYEAQ. After removal of 9 bases from V and 4 bases from J, the junction contained 6 bases not matched to a gene. The length of the CDR3 is 13 residues. CDR3 protein: CASRQGQYNEQFF. The CDR3 DNA reads TGTGCCAGTAGGCAGGGACAGTACAATGAGCAGTTCTTC. Together with reference TRBV7-6 and TRBJ2-1, the CDR3 gives the full variable domain: GAGVSQSPRYKVTKRGQDVALRCDPISGHVSLYWYRQALGQGPEFLTYFNYEAQQDKSGLPNDRFSAERPEGSISTLTIQRTEQRDSAMYRCASRQGQYNEQFFGPGTRLTVL.

V gene TRBV5-1 combines with J gene TRBJ1-2; tentative D call: TRBD1 (6 bases). The CDR3 runs to 14 residues. Germline CDR1 SGHRS, CDR2 YFSETQ. Trimming took 4 bases from V and 7 from J, leaving 17 bases between them. CDR3 nucleotide sequence: TGCGCCAGCAGCCCCGCGAGGGGGGCTGGTGGCTACACCTTC. Its translation is CASSPARGAGGYTF.

In this sample, this clonotype turned up a few times. The J gene is TRBJ2-5, the V gene TRBV12-3 or TRBV12-4, with 11 bases lining up with TRBD1. The ends lost 4 bases at V and 5 bases at J; junction bases unmatched: 9. The CDR3 has 16 amino acids. CDR3 nucleotides: TGTGCCAGCAGTTACTCCGGGACAGGGGGATGGGAGACCCAGTACTTC. Protein sequence: CASSYSGTGGWETQYF.

This chain uses TRBV7-9 with TRBJ2-7; D is possibly TRBD1 (5 bases). The germline V gene encodes CDR1 SEHNR and CDR2 FQNEAQ (reference sequence). The germline V and J ends were trimmed by 2 bases and 6 bases, with 11 bases remaining between them. This CDR3 comprises 13 residues. CDR3 nucleotides: TGTGCCAGCAGCTTACCGACAGCACTCGAGCAGTACGTC. Encoded protein: CASSLPTALEQYV.

V usage is TRBV21-1 and J usage is TRBJ2-5; the table's D gene call, TRBD1, was not cross checked with the DNA. TRBV21-1 has pseudogene status. The CDR3 length is 18 residues. This chain's CDR3 is CASSKELQGLSIQETQYF. CDR3 coding DNA: TGTGCCAGCAGCAAAGAACTACAGGGGTTGTCTATCCAAGAGACCCAGTACTTC.

Many counts were recorded for this clonotype. The V and J genes are TRBV5-1 and TRBJ1-3; TRBD1 matches at 7 bases. CDR1 SGHRS and CDR2 YFSETQ come from the germline V gene. The junction had 12 bases not matched to a gene; V was cut back by 4 bases and J by 5 bases. The length of the CDR3 is 16 residues. Written as DNA, the CDR3 is TGCGCCAGCAGCCGGGGTCCAGGGGACAGCCGAAACACCATATATTTT. Its protein is CASSRGPGDSRNTIYF.

This clonotype showed up just a few times. The CDR3 nucleotides are TGTGCCAGCAGCTTACCGGGACAGGGGACCTACGAGCAGTACTTC. Its protein product is CASSLPGQGTYEQYF. This chain links TRBV7-9 with TRBJ2-7; 10 nucleotides align to TRBD1. This CDR3 spans 15 amino acids. Unmatched junction bases numbered 3, after V lost 2 bases and J lost 2 bases. Germline CDR1 and CDR2: SEHNR and FQNEAQ (reference sequence).

The gene calls are TRBV4-3 and TRBJ2-7; TRBD1 might be the D (5 bases). The CDR3 sequence is 13 residues long. The germline V gene has CDR1 LGHNA and CDR2 YSLEER. V gave up 0 bases and J gave up 2 bases, with 5 bases separating them. The CDR3 DNA is TGCGCCAGCAGCCAAGACAGGGCCTACGAGCAGTACTTC. Protein: CASSQDRAYEQYF.

At least ten counts were recorded for this clonotype. This rearrangement joins TRBV6-2 or TRBV6-3 to TRBJ2-3; D might be TRBD2 (6 bases). Trimming removed 2 bases from V and 0 bases from J, with 6 bases in between. The CDR3 is 14 residues long. Germline V gene sequence: CDR1 MNHEY, CDR2 SVGEGT. The CDR3 sequence is CASSYRGSTDTQYF. The CDR3 DNA reads TGTGCCAGCAGTTACCGGGGGAGCACAGATACGCAGTATTTT.

The rearrangement uses TRBV7-8 and TRBJ1-3, with unresolved D. Germline-derived CDR1 and CDR2 are SGHVS and FQNEAQ. The CDR3 sequence is 15 residues long. The V and J ends lost 5 bases and 0 bases respectively, with 11 bases between them. The CDR3: CASSTRAYSGNTIYF. The CDR3 nucleotides read TGTGCCAGCAGCACCCGGGCCTACTCTGGAAACACCATATATTTT.

The V call is TRBV7-2, the J call TRBJ2-7; D is perhaps TRBD1 or TRBD2 (5 bases each). CDR3 size: 15 residues. Germline V lookup: CDR1 SGHTA, CDR2 FQGNSA. Trimming removed 1 base at V and 2 bases at J, with 12 bases between. DNA for the CDR3: TGTGCCAGCAGCTTAGGGGGGACGGACACCTACGAGCAGTACTTC. It encodes CASSLGGTDTYEQYF.

The V call is TRBV10-1, the J call TRBJ2-2, with D unclear. Germline CDR1 reads WNHNN; CDR2 reads SYGVQD (reference sequence). The V gene lost 3 bases and the J gene lost 4 bases, with 6 bases spanning the gap. CDR3 length: 13 residues. CDR3 amino acids: CASSESGTGELFF. The DNA of the CDR3 is TGCGCCAGCAGTGAATCGGGCACCGGGGAGCTGTTTTTT.

This clonotype has just a few counts. The V call is TRBV20-1, the J call TRBJ2-3; 12 nucleotides match TRBD2. V shed 5 bases and J 0 bases; nucleotides not matched to a gene: 6. The germline V gene encodes CDR1 DFQATT and CDR2 SNEGSKA (reference sequence). The CDR3 totals 16 residues. The CDR3 here is CSAAGLAGTSTDTQYF. The CDR3 nucleotides are TGCAGTGCTGCGGGACTAGCGGGTACTAGCACAGATACGCAGTATTTT.

The genes are TRBV4-2 and TRBJ1-5, with 7 bases matching TRBD1. Looked up from germline, CDR1 is LGHNA and CDR2 is YNFKEQ. Trimming removed 1 base from V and 3 bases from J; junction bases left unmatched: 6. This CDR3 spans 16 amino acids. The CDR3 DNA is TGTGCCAGCAGCCAAGCTACGGACAGGAACAATCAGCCCCAGCATTTT. It codes for CASSQATDRNNQPQHF.

The V call is TRBV7-6, the J call TRBJ2-1, with D perhaps matching TRBD2 (7 bases). Trimming removed 5 bases from V and 9 bases from J, with 20 bases in between. Germline V gene data show CDR1 as SGHVS and CDR2 as FNYEAQ. CDR3 length: 15 residues. The CDR3 spells CASSNQLVGGGEQFF. CDR3 DNA: TGTGCCAGCAGCAATCAACTTGTAGGGGGGGGTGAGCAGTTCTTC.

This clonotype was counted at least ten times. CDR3: CASSQQTGNTQYF. The CDR3 nucleotides read TGTGCCAGCAGCCAACAAACGGGAAATACGCAGTATTTT. The V and J genes are TRBV3-1 and TRBJ2-3, with TRBD2 as a possible D gene (5 bases). Germline CDR1 is LGHDT and CDR2 is YNNKEL (reference sequence). The CDR3 sequence is 13 residues long. The germline V and J ends were trimmed by 2 bases and 7 bases, with 10 bases remaining between them.

This clonotype has ten or more counts. The V call is TRBV27, the J call TRBJ1-6, with D possibly being TRBD1 (5 bases). Trimming removed 5 bases at V and 13 bases at J, with 15 bases between. CDR1 is MNHEY, CDR2 SMNVEV, per germline (reference sequence). The CDR3 covers 13 residues. The CDR3 DNA follows: TGTGCCAGCAGTCAGGGTGGGGTTACGCCCCTCCACTTT. It yields the protein CASSQGGVTPLHF.

This clonotype was recorded a few times. V usage is TRBV20-1 and J usage is TRBJ2-5, with TRBD1 matching over 8 bases. Germline V lookup: CDR1 DFQATT, CDR2 SNEGSKA (reference sequence). The CDR3 extends over 16 amino acids. Losses at the gene ends were 0 bases for V and 4 bases for J; bases not matched to a gene: 10. The chain's CDR3 is CSARDRPDRVRETQYF. The CDR3 nucleotides read TGCAGTGCTAGAGATAGACCGGACAGGGTCCGAGAGACCCAGTACTTC.

This clonotype was detected ten times or more. This rearrangement joins TRBV4-1 to TRBJ2-1; 9 bases fit TRBD1. The CDR3 totals 16 residues. Germline-derived CDR1 and CDR2 are MGHRA and YSYEKL. Trimming removed 4 bases from V and 2 bases from J; junction bases left unmatched: 6. As DNA, the CDR3 is TGCGCCAGCAGCCGTCGAGGACAGGGGACCTACAATGAGCAGTTCTTC. This translates into CASSRRGQGTYNEQFF.

This chain uses TRBV6-6 with TRBJ2-7, with 8 bases matching TRBD1. Trimming took 4 bases from V and 3 from J; bases not matched to a gene: 5. Germline-derived CDR1 and CDR2 are MNHNY and SVGAGI (reference sequence). CDR3 length: 14 amino acids. The CDR3 region is CASSWAQGVYEQYF. For the CDR3, the DNA is TGTGCCAGCAGTTGGGCACAGGGGGTCTACGAGCAGTACTTC.